The clone carrying this T cell receptor (beta chain) occurred once. The antigen is unknown. This record comes from a study of cytomegalovirus exposure and HLA in healthy donors. CDR1 is SGHNT, CDR2 YYREEE, per germline (reference sequence). There are 15 residues in the CDR3. The V and J ends lost 0 bases and 3 bases, in that order; junction bases with no gene match: 0. Study outcomes and limitations: In a later analysis, an Asian-associated ancestry cluster reportedly showed fewer N-insertions than the roughly 730-donor mean.

PCR primers comprised 60 Vbeta and 13 Jbeta primers. The repertoire was sequenced with immunoSEQ multiplex PCR; TCRdb's copy has only in-frame clones and lacks some. The sample lists under 200,000 clones, around 80% occurring once. Material: PBMCs. V gene TRBV5-4 combines with J gene TRBJ2-1; TRBD2 matches at 10 bases. The sequence was obtained from a woman between 50 and 59 years old in good health and CMV-seropositive. The CDR3 DNA reads TGTGCCAGCAGCTTGGGGACTAGCGGCTACAATGAGCAGTTCTTC. Translated, it gives CASSLGTSGYNEQFF.